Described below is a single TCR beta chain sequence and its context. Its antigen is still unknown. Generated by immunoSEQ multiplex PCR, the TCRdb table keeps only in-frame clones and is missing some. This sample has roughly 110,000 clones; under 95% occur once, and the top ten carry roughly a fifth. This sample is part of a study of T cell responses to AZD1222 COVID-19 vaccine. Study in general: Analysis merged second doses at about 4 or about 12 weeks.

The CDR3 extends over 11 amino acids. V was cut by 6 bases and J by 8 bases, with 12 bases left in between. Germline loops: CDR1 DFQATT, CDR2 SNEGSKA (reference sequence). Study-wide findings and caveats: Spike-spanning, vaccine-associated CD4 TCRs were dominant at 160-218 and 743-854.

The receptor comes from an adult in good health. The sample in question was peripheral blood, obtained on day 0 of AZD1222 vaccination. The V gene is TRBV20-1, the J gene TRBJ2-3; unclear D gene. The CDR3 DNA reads TGCAGTGCCAATCGGGCAGGTACGCAGTATTTT. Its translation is CSANRAGTQYF.